The sequence of this T cell receptor beta chain was determined in a study of CD8 T cells in Susac syndrome. From blood CD8+ and CD4+ T cells, the TCR beta chain was sequenced. RNA in amounts of roughly 0.5 to 1 ug was reverse transcribed with random hexamers. From the immunoSEQ multiplex PCR reads, TCRdb called clonotypes with MiXCR, one entry per CDR3 protein. The data hold approximately 150,000 distinct CDR3 sequences, with 80% to 95% observed a single time. This TCR was recovered from a human donor in good health. Sequencing input: CD4+ T cells from PBMCs.

CDR3 bases: TGTGCCAGCACAGGGGTTCCTCGGAACACTGAAGCTTTCTTT. This codes for CASTGVPRNTEAFF. The gene calls are TRBV6-5 and TRBJ1-1, with a tentative D call TRBD1 (6 bases). V lost 7 bases and J lost 1, with 13 bases in between. Per germline, CDR1 MNHEY and CDR2 SVGAGI. The CDR3 totals 14 residues.